The entry that follows covers one T cell receptor beta chain sequence. This entry comes from a study of PD-L1 blockade in urothelial cancer. Germline loops: CDR1 LNHDA, CDR2 SQIVND (reference sequence). V was clipped by 3 bases and J by 3 bases, with 12 bases between them. There are 15 residues in the CDR3. The protocol was immunoSEQ multiplex PCR, while the TCRdb copy is restricted to in-frame clones and leaves out a portion. The sample has about 30,000 clones; around 75% are singletons. Source: PBMCs, taken around atezolizumab (anti-PD-L1) treatment. The rearrangement uses TRBV19 and TRBJ1-5; D unclear. This TCR was sampled from a man aged 50 or older with urothelial cancer. CDR3 sequence (DNA): TGTGCCAGTAGTATGGGCCAGCTACTCAATCAGCCCCAGCATTTT. The encoded protein is CASSMGQLLNQPQHF.